This T cell receptor (beta chain) was found in a study of blood T cells in healthy people across ages. Together with a sample-barcoded 5' primer, a J-beta primer mix was included in a second PCR lasting roughly 7 to 11 cycles. TCRdb reanalysed the 5' RACE reads using MiXCR and keeps one entry per CDR3 protein. Of more than 500,000 distinct CDR3 sequences detected, 27% appear once; the ten largest clones hold approximately 3.6%. The CDR3 has 16 amino acids. With 3 bases removed from V and 0 bases from J, the gap between germline ends came to 9 bases. Germline CDR1 MNHNS, CDR2 SASEGT. The data were also submitted as part of a second study, on T cells of mothers and their children.

This TCR came from a boy aged 2 to 9 in good health. Material: blood. The chain uses TRBV6-1 and TRBJ2-6, with D unclear. Here the CDR3 reads CASSEQYLSGANVLTF. CDR3 nucleotides: TGTGCCAGCAGTGAGCAGTATCTCTCTGGGGCCAACGTCCTGACTTTC.